The sequence of this T cell receptor (beta chain) was determined in a study of identical twins. Study findings and constraints: In zero-insertion analyses, partial confounding could arise from invariant MAIT and iNKT cells. Within beta out-of-frame sequences, the excess sharing observed between twins was weaker. Cord blood's abundant beta clonotypes had fewer insertions, unlike memory repertoires.

This clonotype has only a few counts. Its specificity is not known. TCRdb reprocessed the 5' RACE reads with MiXCR, giving one entry per CDR3 protein. The repertoire includes around 530,000 distinct CDR3 sequences, roughly 15% of them detected once, and roughly 0.42% sits in the top ten. The V and J ends lost 7 bases and 8 bases, in that order; junction bases with no gene match: 6. Per the germline V gene, CDR1 is WSHSY and CDR2 is SAAADI. The CDR3 loop spans 13 amino acids. These sequences were also reported in another study, on yellow fever vaccine responses in identical twins.

Sample: CD4+ T cells sorted from blood. The TCR sequence derives from a woman aged 18-29 years in good health. This rearrangement joins TRBV10-2 to TRBJ1-4; 8 bases map to TRBD1. The DNA of the CDR3 is TGCGCCAGCAACGGACAGGGTAAAGAAAAACTGTTTTTT. Its translation: CASNGQGKEKLFF.